The 25 T cell receptor beta chains below come from one sample, sequenced in a study of blood T cell repertoires in COVID-19. Some clones are missing from TCRdb's copy, which holds only in-frame ones; the method was immunoSEQ multiplex PCR. The sample contains 110,000 to 150,000 clones, roughly 80% of which appear only once. The sequenced sample was peripheral blood. These receptors were collected from a human donor in a cohort sampled during active COVID-19.

The chain has TRBV7-9 and TRBJ2-5; TRBD2 aligns across 15 bases. Germline V gene data show CDR1 as SEHNR and CDR2 as FQNEAQ (reference sequence). V lost 4 bases, J lost 5 bases, and 2 bases stayed unmatched. This CDR3 spans 15 amino acids. The CDR3: CASSSGTSGGETQYF. CDR3 DNA: TGTGCCAGCAGCTCTGGGACTAGCGGGGGGGAGACCCAGTACTTC. The entire variable domain, with the rest obtained from reference TRBV7-9 and TRBJ2-5, is as follows: DTGVSQNPRHKITKRGQNVTFRCDPISEHNRLYWYRQTLGQGPEFLTYFQNEAQLEKSRLLSDRFSAERPKGSFSTLEIQRTEQGDSAMYLCASSSGTSGGETQYFGPGTRLLVL.

V is TRBV5-1 and J is TRBJ1-2, with a weak D call TRBD1 (6 bases). The germline V gene has CDR1 SGHRS and CDR2 YFSETQ. CDR3 length: 13 residues. V lost 0 bases, J lost 5 bases, and 8 bases lay in between. This CDR3 is CASSLEQGYGYTF. DNA of the CDR3: TGCGCCAGCAGCTTGGAGCAGGGGTATGGCTACACCTTC.

This sequence joins TRBV4-2 and TRBJ1-1; D is unclear. Germline lookup yields CDR1 LGHNA and CDR2 YNFKEQ. The CDR3 has 15 residues. V was pared by 3 bases and J by 3 bases, with 14 bases between. The CDR3 protein is CASSQLSEVYTEAFF. CDR3 in DNA: TGTGCCAGCAGCCAGCTATCGGAGGTTTACACTGAAGCTTTCTTT.

This clone was seen a single time. The chain carries TRBV3-1 (or the pseudogene TRBV3-2) and TRBJ2-6, with D possibly TRBD2 on 6 matching bases. V lost 4 bases and J 2 bases, leaving 12 bases between the germline ends. This CDR3 is built from 16 residues. The germline gives CDR1 LGHDT, CDR2 YNNKEL (reference sequence). This CDR3 is CASSLFAGTGANVLTF. The DNA for the CDR3 is TGTGCCAGCAGCCTTTTCGCGGGGACTGGGGCCAACGTCCTGACTTTC.

The sample holds one count of this clone. V and J are TRBV11-2 and TRBJ1-1; D may be TRBD1 (6 bases). CDR1 is SGHAT, CDR2 FQNNGV, per germline. The ends were cut back, 2 bases at V and 4 bases at J, with 17 bases in the middle. This CDR3 is built from 16 residues. The CDR3 region has the DNA TGTGCCAGCAGCTTAAACAAGGGGGGGGCGTTCACTGAAGCTTTCTTT. Protein: CASSLNKGGAFTEAFF. Complete variable domain (other parts from reference TRBV11-2 and TRBJ1-1): EAGVAQSPRYKIIEKRQSVAFWCNPISGHATLYWYQQILGQGPKLLIQFQNNGVVDDSQLPKDRFSAERLKGVDSTLKIQPAKLEDSAVYLCASSLNKGGAFTEAFFGQGTRLTVV.

This chain uses TRBV7-9 with TRBJ2-1; no firm D call. The ends were cut back, 2 bases at V and 4 bases at J, with 12 bases in the middle. Germline CDR1 is SEHNR and CDR2 is FQNEAQ (reference sequence). CDR3 length: 15 residues. CDR3 in DNA: TGTGCCAGCAGCTTAAGAGGAGCAGAGTACAATGAGCAGTTCTTC. Amino acids: CASSLRGAEYNEQFF.

The DNA of the CDR3 is TGTGCCACCAGTGATTCAACCGGGACAGGGTTGAATGAGCAGTTCTTC. Amino acids: CATSDSTGTGLNEQFF. This chain uses TRBV24-1 with TRBJ2-1; 9 bases agree with TRBD1. There are 16 residues in the CDR3. The J segment lost 7 bases and the V segment lost 2 bases, leaving 8 bases of the junction unmatched. Looked up from germline, CDR1 is KGHDR and CDR2 is SFDVKD.

The genes are TRBV6-5 and TRBJ1-5, with D perhaps matching TRBD1 (6 bases). Germline V gene lookup returns CDR1 MNHEY and CDR2 SVGAGI. The CDR3 consists of 14 residues. Between the trimmed V and J ends, which lost 5 bases and 3 bases, there was a span of 11 bases. CDR3 loop: CASSTDRDNQPQHF. The CDR3 region has the DNA TGTGCCAGCAGTACGGACAGAGACAATCAGCCCCAGCATTTT.

The chain links TRBV5-4 to TRBJ2-7; TRBD1 aligns across 7 bases. The CDR3 loop spans 15 amino acids. V trimming: 5 bases; J trimming: 2 bases; junction bases outside the gene matches: 10. The V gene's germline CDR1 is SGHNT and CDR2 YYREEE (reference sequence). The CDR3 DNA follows: TGTGCCAGCAGGCGGGCAGGGGGTAGTCCCTACGAGCAGTACTTC. Translation gives CASRRAGGSPYEQYF.

The chain is built from TRBV9 and TRBJ1-4; 7 bases are a match to TRBD1. With 1 base clipped from V and 8 bases from J, the junction kept 8 bases outside the gene matches. There are 15 residues in the CDR3. Germline values: CDR1 SGDLS, CDR2 YYNGEE. The CDR3 protein is CASSVQTGFQEKLFF. The CDR3 bases are TGTGCCAGCAGCGTACAGACAGGGTTTCAGGAAAAACTGTTTTTT.

The J gene is TRBJ2-2, the V gene TRBV7-2, with TRBD2 matching over 12 bases. Unmatched junction bases numbered 6, after V lost 5 bases and J lost 5 bases. Germline V gene data show CDR1 as SGHTA and CDR2 as FQGNSA. This CDR3 comprises 16 residues. This chain's CDR3 is CASSLRGLAGTGELFF. The CDR3 bases are TGTGCCAGCAGCCTCAGAGGACTAGCGGGGACCGGGGAGCTGTTTTTT.

The chain is built from TRBV6-5 and TRBJ1-5; 7 bases fit TRBD1. In germline, CDR1 is MNHEY, CDR2 SVGAGI. This CDR3 has 13 amino acids. Losses at the gene ends were 6 bases for V and 5 bases for J; bases not matched to a gene: 4. CDR3 DNA: TGTGCCAGCAGCCGGGACAGTTATCAGCCCCAGCATTTT. The encoded protein is CASSRDSYQPQHF.

The chain employs TRBV5-1 and TRBJ2-3; a weak D match, TRBD1 (6 bases). The CDR3 runs 16 residues. The germline V gene has CDR1 SGHRS and CDR2 YFSETQ. Trimming pared 4 bases from V and 8 bases from J, leaving 23 bases between. In DNA form, the CDR3 reads TGCGCCAGCAGCACCCAAACAGGGTTCCAAATTGGTACGCAGTATTTT. Its translation is CASSTQTGFQIGTQYF.

The rearrangement links TRBV6-5 to TRBJ2-3; D is undetermined. In germline, CDR1 is MNHEY, CDR2 SVGAGI. The V gene lost 6 bases and the J gene lost 0 bases, with 4 bases spanning the gap. This CDR3 spans 12 amino acids. The CDR3 region is CASRSSTDTQYF. In DNA form, the CDR3 reads TGTGCCAGCAGATCTAGCACAGATACGCAGTATTTT.

This clone turned up a few times. At one end the junction does not follow the germline gene, possibly because of a read error. The chain employs TRBV3-1 (or the pseudogene TRBV3-2) and TRBJ2-1; weak D call: TRBD2 (7 bases). Germline CDR1 reads LGHDT; CDR2 reads YNNKEL (reference sequence). The CDR3 loop spans 13 amino acids. As DNA, the CDR3 is TGTGCCAGCAGCCAAGATACTAGGGGGGGAAAGCTCTTC. It specifies CASSQDTRGGKLF.

This clone was seen just once. The rearrangement uses TRBV19 and TRBJ2-7; 8 positions match TRBD2. From germline, CDR1 is LNHDA and CDR2 SQIVND (reference sequence). J was trimmed by 2 bases and V by 8 bases; bases with no gene match: 11. CDR3 length equals 15 residues. The CDR3 nucleotides read TGTGCCAGTGGGAGTGCGGGGGGCTTCGCCTACGAGCAGTACTTC. Translation gives CASGSAGGFAYEQYF.

The V and J genes are TRBV19 and TRBJ2-1; possible D gene TRBD1, 6 bases. CDR3 size: 14 residues. Germline loops: CDR1 LNHDA, CDR2 SQIVND (reference sequence). The V end was cut by 5 bases, the J end by 6 bases, with 14 bases between. The CDR3 region has the DNA TGTGCCAGTAGTTTACAGGGTACTCCCAATGAGCAGTTCTTC. The encoded protein is CASSLQGTPNEQFF.

The chain couples TRBV5-5 to TRBJ1-2; TRBD1 agrees at 7 bases. This CDR3 spans 17 amino acids. The germline CDR1 and CDR2 sequences are SGHKS and YYEKEE (reference sequence). Losses at the gene ends were 0 bases for V and 0 bases for J; bases not matched to a gene: 8. CDR3 DNA: TGTGCCAGCAGCTTGGGGATGGGACAGCAAGCTAACTATGGCTACACCTTC. This gives the protein CASSLGMGQQANYGYTF.

This clone has a single count. The chain is built from TRBV3-1 (or the pseudogene TRBV3-2) and TRBJ1-5, with D maybe TRBD1 (5 bases). Trimming shortened V by 1 base and J by 6 bases, and 10 bases separated the two germline ends. Germline V CDR1 and CDR2: LGHDT, YNNKEL (reference sequence). This CDR3 region has 14 residues. CDR3 region: CASSQAGPGQPQHF. DNA for the CDR3: TGTGCCAGCAGCCAAGCAGGGCCCGGTCAGCCCCAGCATTTT.

The V call is TRBV9, the J call TRBJ2-7; tentatively, D is TRBD1 (5 bases). Germline values: CDR1 SGDLS, CDR2 YYNGEE. The CDR3 has 13 residues. Trimming cost V 3 bases and J 6 bases, with 13 bases left between them. Here the CDR3 reads CASSGYPGLEQYF. CDR3 bases: TGTGCCAGCAGCGGGTACCCAGGGCTCGAGCAGTACTTC.

This chain links TRBV3-1 (or the pseudogene TRBV3-2) with TRBJ1-1; 7 bases fit TRBD1. The junction had 9 bases not matched to a gene; V was cut back by 8 bases and J by 3 bases. Germline CDR1 LGHDT, CDR2 YNNKEL (reference sequence). The CDR3 has 14 amino acids. CDR3 bases: TGTGCCAGCGGATACAGGGGTGCCGACACTGAAGCTTTCTTT. It encodes CASGYRGADTEAFF.

In this sample, this clone turned up a few times. The J gene is TRBJ1-5, the V gene TRBV6-5; D not certain. CDR1 MNHEY and CDR2 SVGAGI come from the germline V gene. Trimming removed 7 bases from V and 6 bases from J, with 16 bases in between. This CDR3 has 14 residues. CDR3 protein: CASTPGGSGQPQHF. CDR3 DNA: TGTGCCAGCACTCCGGGAGGGTCTGGTCAGCCCCAGCATTTT.

This chain joins TRBV9 and TRBJ1-4; the D gene is possibly TRBD1 (6 bases). The CDR3 is 16 residues long. Per the germline V gene, CDR1 is SGDLS and CDR2 is YYNGEE. With 4 bases removed from V and 6 bases from J, the gap between germline ends came to 19 bases. The CDR3 DNA is TGTGCCAGCAGCTCAGCGTCCCGAGGGGGGGATGAAAAACTGTTTTTT. As protein: CASSSASRGGDEKLFF.

The J gene is TRBJ1-2, the V gene TRBV20-1, with a weak D call TRBD1 (6 bases). This CDR3 contains 11 residues. The V gene's germline CDR1 is DFQATT and CDR2 SNEGSKA (reference sequence). This CDR3 is CRVPGAEGYTF. In nucleotides, the CDR3 is TGCAGAGTTCCAGGGGCGGAGGGCTACACCTTC.

The chain employs TRBV7-9 and TRBJ1-5; 7 nucleotides align to TRBD1. Germline CDR1 reads SEHNR; CDR2 reads FQNEAQ (reference sequence). After removal of 5 bases from V and 12 bases from J, the junction contained 4 bases not matched to a gene. CDR3 size: 11 residues. The chain's CDR3 is CASSTGQVQHF. The CDR3 DNA is TGTGCCAGCAGCACCGGACAGGTCCAGCATTTT.